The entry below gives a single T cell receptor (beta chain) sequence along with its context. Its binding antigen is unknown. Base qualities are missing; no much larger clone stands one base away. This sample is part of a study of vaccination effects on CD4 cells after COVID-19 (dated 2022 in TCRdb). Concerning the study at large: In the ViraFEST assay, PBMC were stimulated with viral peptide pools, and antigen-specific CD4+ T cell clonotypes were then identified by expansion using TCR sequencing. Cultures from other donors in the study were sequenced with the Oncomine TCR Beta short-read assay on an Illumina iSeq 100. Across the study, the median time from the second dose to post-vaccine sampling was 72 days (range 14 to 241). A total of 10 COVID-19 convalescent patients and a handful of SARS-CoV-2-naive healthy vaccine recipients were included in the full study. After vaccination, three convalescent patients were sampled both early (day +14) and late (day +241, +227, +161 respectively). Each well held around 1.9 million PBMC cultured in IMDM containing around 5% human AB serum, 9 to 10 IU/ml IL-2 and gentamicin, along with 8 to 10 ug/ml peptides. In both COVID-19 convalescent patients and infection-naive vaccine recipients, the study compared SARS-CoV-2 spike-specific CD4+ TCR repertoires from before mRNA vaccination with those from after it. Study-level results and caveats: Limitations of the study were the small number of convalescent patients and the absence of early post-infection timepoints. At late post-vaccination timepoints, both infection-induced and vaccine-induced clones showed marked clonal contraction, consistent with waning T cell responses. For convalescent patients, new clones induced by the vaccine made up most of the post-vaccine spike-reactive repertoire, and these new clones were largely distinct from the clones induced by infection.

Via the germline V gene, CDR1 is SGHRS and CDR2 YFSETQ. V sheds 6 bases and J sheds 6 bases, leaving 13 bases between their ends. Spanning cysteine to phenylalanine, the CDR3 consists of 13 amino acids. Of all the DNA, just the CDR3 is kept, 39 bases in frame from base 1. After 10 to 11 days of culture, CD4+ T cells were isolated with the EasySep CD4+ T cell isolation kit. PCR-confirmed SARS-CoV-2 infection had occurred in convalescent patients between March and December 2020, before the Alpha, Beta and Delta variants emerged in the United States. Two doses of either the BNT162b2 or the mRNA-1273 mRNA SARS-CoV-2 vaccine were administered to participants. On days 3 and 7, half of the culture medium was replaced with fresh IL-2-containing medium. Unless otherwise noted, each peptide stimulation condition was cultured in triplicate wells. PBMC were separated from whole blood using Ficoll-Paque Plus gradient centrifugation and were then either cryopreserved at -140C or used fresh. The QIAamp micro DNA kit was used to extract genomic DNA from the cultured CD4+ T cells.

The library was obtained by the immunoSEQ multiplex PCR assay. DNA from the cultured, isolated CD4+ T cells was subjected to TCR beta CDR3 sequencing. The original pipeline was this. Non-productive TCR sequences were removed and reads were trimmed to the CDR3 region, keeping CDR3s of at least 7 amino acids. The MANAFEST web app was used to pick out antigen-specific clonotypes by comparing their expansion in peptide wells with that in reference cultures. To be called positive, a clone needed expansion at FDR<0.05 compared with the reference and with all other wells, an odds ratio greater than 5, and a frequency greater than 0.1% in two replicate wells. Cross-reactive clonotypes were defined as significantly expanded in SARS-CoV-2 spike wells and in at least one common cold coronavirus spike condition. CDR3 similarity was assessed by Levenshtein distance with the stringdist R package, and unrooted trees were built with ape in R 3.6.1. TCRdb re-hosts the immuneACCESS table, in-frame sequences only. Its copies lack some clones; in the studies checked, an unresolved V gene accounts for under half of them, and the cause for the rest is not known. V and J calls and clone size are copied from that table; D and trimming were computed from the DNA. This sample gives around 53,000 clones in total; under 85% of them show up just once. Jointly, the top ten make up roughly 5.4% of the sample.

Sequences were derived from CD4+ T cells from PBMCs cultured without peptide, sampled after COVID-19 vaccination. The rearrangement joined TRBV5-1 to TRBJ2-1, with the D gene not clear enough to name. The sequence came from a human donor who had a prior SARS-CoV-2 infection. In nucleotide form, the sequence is TGCGCCAGCACACGGCCCCCCGTCAATGAGCAGTTCTTC. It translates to CASTRPPVNEQFF.